Reported below is one T cell receptor beta chain. TCRdb redid the calling of the 5' RACE reads with MiXCR, one entry per CDR3 protein. Here the sample spans 85,000 to 90,000 distinct CDR3 sequences, about 14% being singletons. This entry belongs to a study of early T cells in non-severe SARS-CoV-2 infection. V shed 2 bases and J 3 bases; nucleotides not matched to a gene: 15. The germline V gene has CDR1 SGHTA and CDR2 FQGNSA. This CDR3 contains 19 residues. Sequences were obtained from whole blood. The genes are TRBV7-2 and TRBJ2-3, with 9 bases that match TRBD2. This TCR was sampled from an adult who was a healthcare worker with PCR-confirmed SARS-CoV-2 infection or an uninfected control (not recorded which). The CDR3 DNA sequence: TGTGCCAGCAGCTTAACCGGGACTAGCTGGGTCGGTCGTACAGATACGCAGTATTTT. This translates into CASSLTGTSWVGRTDTQYF.